One sample yielded the 18 T cell receptor beta chains listed below, sequenced in a study of blood T cell repertoires in COVID-19. The method was immunoSEQ multiplex PCR; TCRdb's version includes in-frame clones alone and lacks a portion of them. This repertoire shows hundreds of thousands of clones, 88% found once; its top ten account for approximately 7.3%. Sequencing input: peripheral blood. The source of these receptors is a woman in her sixties or seventies with COVID-19, enrolled during active disease.

V gene TRBV19 combines with J gene TRBJ1-5; TRBD1 matches 7 bases. The germline V gene has CDR1 LNHDA and CDR2 SQIVND (reference sequence). The CDR3 has 15 amino acids. Trimming removed 7 bases from V and 2 bases from J; junction bases left unmatched: 8. The CDR3 sequence is CASKEQGIRNQPQHF. The CDR3 bases are TGTGCCAGTAAAGAACAGGGGATTCGCAATCAGCCCCAGCATTTT.

In this sample, this clone turned up once. Here the CDR3 DNA reads TGTGCCAGCAGCACGAGGACAGGCGCCTACGAGCAGTACTTC. The encoded protein is CASSTRTGAYEQYF. This chain links TRBV7-8 with TRBJ2-7, with TRBD1 matching 7 bases. Germline CDR1 reads SGHVS; CDR2 reads FQNEAQ. CDR3 size: 14 residues. V gave up 5 bases and J gave up 2 bases; unmatched junction bases: 6.

This chain joins TRBV30 and TRBJ1-5; D is possibly TRBD1 (6 bases). V was pared by 3 bases and J by 4 bases, with 10 bases between. CDR3 length: 13 amino acids. Germline V CDR1 and CDR2: GTSNPN, SVGIG (reference sequence). The CDR3 bases are TGTGCCTGGAGGACAGGCCCTAATCAGCCCCAGCATTTT. Translation gives CAWRTGPNQPQHF.

The chain links TRBV10-3 to TRBJ1-1; D ambiguous. CDR3 length equals 16 residues. Germline CDR1 ENHRY, CDR2 SYGVKD. Trimming took off 0 bases at V and 0 bases at J, with 11 bases between the two ends. The CDR3 bases are TGTGCCATCAGTGAGTCGAGTATACAGATGAACACTGAAGCTTTCTTT. This gives the protein CAISESSIQMNTEAFF.

The chain employs TRBV6-1 and TRBJ2-2, with D possibly being TRBD2 (6 bases). Trimming cost V 2 bases and J 4 bases, with 14 bases left between them. CDR1 is MNHNS, CDR2 SASEGT, per germline. The CDR3 has 16 amino acids. CDR3 sequence (DNA): TGTGCCAGCAGTGAAATTCGGACTATAAGCACCGGGGAGCTGTTTTTT. This codes for CASSEIRTISTGELFF.

The chain recombines TRBV10-2 with TRBJ1-1; TRBD1 might be the D (6 bases). V dropped 7 bases and J dropped 6 bases, with 12 bases sitting between them. The germline CDR1 and CDR2 sequences are WSHSY and SAAADI. The CDR3 is 12 amino acids. The CDR3 sequence: CASTLGGPEAFF. The CDR3 bases are TGCGCCAGCACATTGGGGGGGCCTGAAGCTTTCTTT.

This clone was recorded only once. The V gene is TRBV5-1, the J gene TRBJ2-2; 8 positions agree with TRBD2. The germline gives CDR1 SGHRS, CDR2 YFSETQ. This CDR3 comprises 15 residues. Trimming took 5 bases from V and 3 from J; bases not matched to a gene: 6. Here the CDR3 DNA reads TGCGCCAGCAGTTTACTAGCGGAGGACACCGGGGAGCTGTTTTTT. Translating gives CASSLLAEDTGELFF.

This rearrangement joins TRBV11-2 to TRBJ2-3; 8 bases are shared with TRBD2. With V trimmed by 8 bases and J by 0 bases, 16 bases remained unmatched. This CDR3 region has 18 residues. The V gene's germline CDR1 is SGHAT and CDR2 FQNNGV. The CDR3 region is CASETRGAHYSSTDTQYF. The CDR3 nucleotides read TGTGCCAGCGAGACGCGGGGGGCACATTATAGCAGCACAGATACGCAGTATTTT.

The rearrangement links TRBV4-2 to TRBJ2-5; 7 nucleotides agree with TRBD2. The V segment lost 6 bases and the J segment 2 bases; nucleotides outside the gene matches: 6. CDR3 length equals 14 residues. Germline CDR1 reads LGHNA; CDR2 reads YNFKEQ. CDR3 region: CASSPPGLQETQYF. In DNA form, the CDR3 reads TGTGCCAGCAGTCCCCCGGGACTACAAGAGACCCAGTACTTC.

The chain links TRBV3-1 (or the pseudogene TRBV3-2) to TRBJ2-2; maybe TRBD2 (6 bases). The germline V gene has CDR1 LGHDT and CDR2 YNNKEL (reference sequence). CDR3 size: 15 residues. V was shortened by 6 bases and J by 1 base, with 12 bases between the two germline ends. The CDR3 DNA reads as TGTGCCAGCAGTGGTATGCGGGGGAACACCGGGGAGCTGTTTTTT. Protein sequence: CASSGMRGNTGELFF.

The chain couples TRBV24-1 to TRBJ1-5; D gene ambiguous. The CDR3 extends over 12 amino acids. Germline V gene lookup returns CDR1 KGHDR and CDR2 SFDVKD. V lost 9 bases and J 5 bases, leaving 10 bases between the germline ends. The DNA of the CDR3 is TGTGCCACCGGTCGGGGTTATCAGCCCCAGCATTTT. It encodes CATGRGYQPQHF.

This CDR3 reads CTSSHGPGTSYEQYF. The CDR3 DNA follows: TGCACCAGCAGCCACGGACCCGGGACTAGCTACGAGCAGTACTTC. V and J are TRBV1 and TRBJ2-7; no check of the table's D call, TRBD2, against the DNA was made. TRBV1 is tagged as a pseudogene. The CDR3 is 15 residues long.

The genes are TRBV18 and TRBJ1-1; 7 nucleotides align to TRBD1. CDR1 is KGHSH, CDR2 LQKENI, per germline. Losses at the gene ends were 6 bases for V and 3 bases for J; bases not matched to a gene: 7. There are 14 residues in the CDR3. The chain's CDR3 is CASSPRQGDTEAFF. The CDR3 coding sequence is TGTGCCAGCTCCCCGAGACAGGGTGACACTGAAGCTTTCTTT.

The table lists this clone with a few counts. The V gene is TRBV6-5, the J gene TRBJ1-1; D gene ambiguous. CDR1 is MNHEY and CDR2 is SVGAGI in the germline V gene. This CDR3 is 13 amino acids long. Trimming pared 4 bases from V and 5 bases from J, leaving 11 bases between. DNA for the CDR3: TGTGCCAGCAGTTTTTTCGCGGGTACTGAAGCTTTCTTT. It encodes CASSFFAGTEAFF.

The chain has TRBV14 and TRBJ1-4; no firm D call. V shed 0 bases and J shed 10 bases, with 12 bases lying between them. Germline assignment: CDR1 SGHDN and CDR2 FVKESK. The CDR3 spans 14 residues. This CDR3 is CASSQDNGVGKLFF. CDR3 sequence (DNA): TGTGCCAGCAGCCAAGATAACGGGGTTGGAAAACTGTTTTTT.

The rearrangement uses TRBV5-1 and TRBJ2-7; TRBD2 matches at 7 bases. Germline trimming cut 7 bases from V and 5 bases from J; bases unmatched to any gene: 9. The CDR3 is made up of 13 amino acids. In germline, CDR1 is SGHRS, CDR2 YFSETQ. The CDR3 DNA reads as TGCGCCAGCGGGGGAGCGGGGAACGACGAGCAGTACTTC. Encoded protein: CASGGAGNDEQYF.

The CDR3 here is CASSEMGGTEAFF. Written as DNA, the CDR3 is TGTGCCAGCAGTGAAATGGGGGGCACTGAAGCTTTCTTT. The chain couples TRBV6-1 to TRBJ1-1; weak D call: TRBD1 (5 bases). The germline V gene encodes CDR1 MNHNS and CDR2 SASEGT. The CDR3 consists of 13 residues. With 2 bases removed from V and 4 bases from J, the gap between germline ends came to 8 bases.

This clone was counted only a few times. The chain combines TRBV5-1 with TRBJ1-5, with D perhaps TRBD1 (6 bases). Germline CDR1 SGHRS, CDR2 YFSETQ. The CDR3 contains 14 residues. V was cut by 0 bases and J by 11 bases, with 15 bases left in between. CDR3 sequence (DNA): TGCGCCAGCAGCTTGGGTCAGGGGCCCGGGGCCCAGCATTTT. It yields the protein CASSLGQGPGAQHF.